This paragraph covers one T cell receptor (beta chain) sequence. The CDR3 runs to 15 residues. Per the germline V gene, CDR1 is SGHDT and CDR2 is YYEEEE. V was cut by 2 bases and J by 5 bases, with 17 bases left in between. Clones were sequenced by immunoSEQ multiplex PCR, and TCRdb holds only the in-frame ones, with some missing. The data hold tens of thousands of clones, with roughly 71% observed a single time. Treatment of patients with chemo-refractory metastatic non-small-cell lung cancer consisted of focal radiation plus CTLA-4 blockade with ipilimumab. This sample was included in a study of radiotherapy plus CTLA-4 blockade in lung cancer. Study in general: An objective response was seen in about a sixth of patients, and disease control in around 31%.

The sample was peripheral blood, taken from a patient treated with radiotherapy plus ipilimumab. This sequence joins TRBV5-6 and TRBJ2-7, with a tentative D call TRBD1 (5 bases). The source is a human donor with non-small cell lung cancer who had stable disease on radiotherapy plus ipilimumab. The CDR3 is CASSFIRQGEHEQYF. The CDR3 coding sequence is TGTGCCAGCAGCTTTATTAGGCAGGGTGAGCACGAGCAGTACTTC.